The entry below gives a single T cell receptor beta chain sequence along with its context. The antigen is undetermined. The naive CD8 subset, CD45RO-negative cells positively selected for CCR7, excluded terminally differentiated effector memory CD45RA+ cells. This sample was included in a study of shared clonotypes between healthy human individuals. Findings and limits, study-wide: Sampling covered blood only; tissue repertoires likely differ. Clonotypes not shared had lower generation probabilities than those common to all four donors.

The V and J ends lost 3 bases and 5 bases, in that order; junction bases with no gene match: 5. CDR3 length equals 14 residues. Germline CDR1 and CDR2: SGHVS and FQNEAQ. The method was immunoSEQ multiplex PCR; TCRdb's version includes in-frame clones alone and lacks a portion of them. The sample yields some 2.1 million clones, just under 95% seen once. Material: naive CD8+ T cells sorted from blood. This TCR came from a man aged 18 to 35 in good health. The chain joins TRBV7-8 to TRBJ2-5, with 8 bases identical to TRBD2. CDR3 amino acids: CASSFLAGRETQYF. The CDR3 region has the DNA TGTGCCAGCAGCTTCTTAGCGGGGCGGGAGACCCAGTACTTC.